The text below deals with one T cell receptor (beta chain). Its antigen remains unidentified. No quality values exist for individual bases; no much larger clone is one base distant. TCRbeta CDR3 regions were amplified from genomic DNA by means of the immunoSEQ Assay, a bias-controlled multiplex PCR. Per the original workflow: The number of nucleated cells in each sample was estimated from the amplification of reference gene primers within the assay. Sequence reads were collapsed and filtered to measure the absolute abundance of every unique TCRbeta CDR3 rearrangement. For each sample, productive Simpson clonality was calculated as the square root of Simpson's diversity index across productive rearrangements. TCRdb stores this immuneACCESS table with in-frame sequences only. Part of the clones is absent; in the studies checked, under half of the shortfall reflects unresolved V genes, and no reason is known for the rest. Clonal size and the V and J genes are those of that table, whereas D and trimming came from the DNA. This sample gives 200,000 to 250,000 clones in total; approximately 88% of them show up just once. Approximately 6% of the sample goes to the ten largest clones.

In Seattle, one collaborating source enrolled patients while the infection was active and tracked those patients longitudinally over the course of disease. Collaborating institutions collected whole blood in K2EDTA tubes following their own protocols. For TCRbeta analysis, collaborators shipped samples as frozen whole blood, isolated PBMCs, or DNA extracted from either of those sample types. This entry is derived from a study of blood T cell repertoires in COVID-19 (dated by TCRdb to 2019 to 2021). In the study overall: Samples from collaborators originated in the United States, Italy and Spain and spanned both the acute and convalescent phases of COVID-19. The material from the prospective study consisted of cDNA or gDNA derived from T cells, B-cell-depleted T cells, or PBMCs. Subjects who had been exposed to COVID-19, were actively infected with it, or had recovered from it provided the deeply sampled blood TCRbeta repertoires that made up the dataset. A freely available public database, intended as a resource for researchers studying the immune response to SARS-CoV-2, is where the repertoires were released. The samples were drawn from the first 160 participants of the ongoing ImmuneRACE study and from 1,200 or so subjects provided by 6 global collaborators. Sample metadata almost always included a de-identified subject ID, COVID-19 status, age in years and sex. HLA class I and class II types, where available, came from metadata supplied by the sample provider rather than from assay-based typing. On the study overall, not on this receptor specifically: The amount of clinical and demographic metadata varied by source and participant and was provided uncurated.

The junction shows trimming of 7 bases on V and 0 bases on J, plus 15 bases between the germline ends. Per the germline V gene (reference sequence), LNHDA is the CDR1 and SQIVND is the CDR2. The CDR3 runs 15 residues from the cysteine to the phenylalanine. The read is trimmed to its CDR3 DNA, 45 bases read in frame from base 1. The sequenced sample was peripheral blood. The chain is made from TRBV19 and TRBJ1-1, with a weak D call of TRBD1 (5 bases match). This clonotype was obtained from a woman aged 30 to 39 with COVID-19, enrolled during active disease. The CDR3 here reads CASNRPGDMNTEAFF. The nucleotide sequence reads TGTGCCAGTAACAGGCCAGGAGACATGAACACTGAAGCTTTCTTT.